Described below is a single T cell receptor beta chain sequence and its context. As yet, its antigen is unknown. The junction departs from germline at one end; a sequencing error may be responsible. The data were obtained in a study of shared clonotypes between healthy human individuals. As for the study in general: The donors, a couple of women and three men, were aged 18 to 49. Study-wide findings and caveats: Relative to their counterparts shared across all four donors, non-shared clonotypes exhibited diminished generation probabilities. A limitation of the genetic and exposure-history diversity represented arose from few donors. Larger richness was generally estimated for naive than memory subsets.

The CDR3 length is 15 residues. The germline V gene encodes CDR1 MNHNS and CDR2 SASEGT. Measured with immunoSEQ multiplex PCR; TCRdb has only the in-frame clones, and not every one. The data hold about 980,000 clones, with 70% to 85% observed a single time. This rearrangement joins TRBV6-1 to TRBJ1-2, with D possibly TRBD1 on 5 matching bases. The TCR originated in a man aged 18-30 years in good health. The sample taken for sequencing was memory CD4+ T cells sorted from blood. Stated subset: CD45RA-negative fraction. CDR3 protein: CTSSEAHGQYYGYTF. The CDR3 DNA reads TGTACCAGCAGTGAAGCGCACGGACAATACTATGGCTACACCTTC.